This entry lists 25 T cell receptor beta chains sequenced from one sample in a study of blood T cells in healthy people across ages. The authors ran a second PCR of 7 to 11 cycles using a sample-barcoded 5' primer and a J-beta primer mix. TCRdb processed the 5' RACE reads anew with MiXCR; each CDR3 protein has one entry. The sample holds fewer than 900,000 distinct CDR3 sequences, roughly 44% seen once. Sample: blood. These receptors came from an older woman in good health.

The chain couples TRBV3-1 to TRBJ2-1; tentative D call: TRBD1 (5 bases). The DNA end is more similar to TRBJ2-7, so the J call may be wrong. Germline-derived CDR1 and CDR2 are LGHDT and YNNKEL (reference sequence). The CDR3 length is 15 residues. The chain's CDR3 is CASSQVRGAANEQYF. CDR3 in DNA: TGTGCCAGCAGCCAAGTTAGGGGCGCTGCGAATGAGCAGTACTTC.

The chain is built from TRBV11-1 and TRBJ1-2; D is uncertain. Between the trimmed V and J ends, which lost 5 bases and 7 bases, there was a span of 14 bases. There are 13 residues in the CDR3. Per germline, CDR1 SGHAT and CDR2 FQDESV (reference sequence). Written as DNA, the CDR3 is TGTGCCAGCAGCCCAACAAGGGAAGGTGGCTACACCTTC. Translating gives CASSPTREGGYTF.

Here the CDR3 reads CASSQDSQAGRARFF. In DNA form, the CDR3 reads TGTGCCAGCAGCCAAGATTCACAGGCAGGGCGCGCAAGGTTCTTC. J is TRBJ2-1 and V is TRBV3-1, with D maybe TRBD1 (5 bases). Trimming shortened V by 0 bases and J by 15 bases, and 21 bases separated the two germline ends. Germline assignment: CDR1 LGHDT and CDR2 YNNKEL (reference sequence). This CDR3 spans 15 amino acids.

Only a few counts were recorded for this clonotype. The rearrangement uses TRBV9 and TRBJ2-7, with D perhaps being TRBD1 or TRBD2 (5 bases each). The germline CDR1 and CDR2 sequences are SGDLS and YYNGEE. V lost 3 bases to trimming and J lost 2 bases, with 9 bases between them. The CDR3 is 13 amino acids. CDR3: CASSAGTPYEQYF. As DNA, the CDR3 is TGTGCCAGCAGCGCCGGGACCCCCTACGAGCAGTACTTC.

V gene TRBV6-5 combines with J gene TRBJ2-3; tentatively, D is TRBD1 (6 bases). Trimming left V 4 bases short and J 10 bases short, with 12 bases between. The V gene's germline CDR1 is MNHEY and CDR2 SVGAGI. This CDR3 has 12 residues. The CDR3 DNA sequence: TGTGCCAGCAGTTTAAGGGGGACCGCGCAGTATTTT. This encodes CASSLRGTAQYF.

Ten or more counts support this clonotype. V usage is TRBV11-2 and J usage is TRBJ2-5, with no clear D. Germline assignment: CDR1 SGHAT and CDR2 FQNNGV. The CDR3 loop spans 13 amino acids. The germline V and J ends were trimmed by 7 bases and 3 bases, with 12 bases remaining between them. The CDR3 sequence: CASTLNSKETQYF. The CDR3 nucleotides are TGTGCCAGCACCCTGAATTCCAAAGAGACCCAGTACTTC.

As concerns this clonotype: At one boundary the junction diverges from the germline segment, which might be a read error. The V gene is TRBV5-1, the J gene TRBJ1-6; 10 bases map to TRBD1. This CDR3 region has 14 residues. Germline CDR1 reads SGHRS; CDR2 reads YFSETQ. CDR3 sequence: CASSLRDRGSPPHF. The CDR3 region has the DNA TGCGCCAGCAGCTTAAGGGACAGGGGATCACCCCCCCACTTT.

The genes are TRBV5-1 and TRBJ2-5; TRBD1 is a possible D gene (5 bases). V was trimmed by 2 bases and J by 5 bases, leaving 10 bases between them. There are 13 residues in the CDR3. CDR1 SGHRS and CDR2 YFSETQ come from the germline V gene. The CDR3 DNA follows: TGCGCCAGCAGCTTTGAAGGGGCCGAGACCCAGTACTTC. Translating gives CASSFEGAETQYF.

The chain recombines TRBV12-3 or TRBV12-4 with TRBJ1-2, with 7 bases identical to TRBD1. This CDR3 comprises 16 residues. V lost 7 bases, J lost 4 bases, and 15 bases stayed unmatched. CDR3 DNA: TGTGCCAGCAACCGACAGGGTCTAAGGTTACCCTATGGCTACACCTTC. Protein: CASNRQGLRLPYGYTF.

CDR3 sequence (DNA): TGTGCCAGCTCACCGCAGGGAGGCTTTGGCAATGAGCAGTACTTC. Translated: CASSPQGGFGNEQYF. J is TRBJ2-1 and V is TRBV18; D might be TRBD2 (6 bases). The DNA end favors TRBJ2-7, so the J call may be wrong. In germline, CDR1 is KGHSH, CDR2 LQKENI. This CDR3 region has 15 residues.

This clonotype came up a few times. The V gene is TRBV6-6, the J gene TRBJ2-3, with 9 bases fitting TRBD1. The CDR3 contains 16 residues. Per germline, CDR1 MNHNY and CDR2 SVGAGI (reference sequence). The V segment lost 5 bases and the J segment 2 bases; nucleotides outside the gene matches: 8. The DNA of the CDR3 is TGTGCCAGCAGTGGGACAGGGTGGGAGGTCACAGATACGCAGTATTTT. It encodes CASSGTGWEVTDTQYF.

The rearrangement uses TRBV10-3 and TRBJ2-3; 8 bases line up with TRBD2. Germline V lookup: CDR1 ENHRY, CDR2 SYGVKD. The CDR3 is made up of 14 amino acids. The V segment lost 3 bases and the J segment 1 base; nucleotides outside the gene matches: 0. In DNA, the CDR3 is TGTGCCATCAGTGATAGCGGGGGCACAGATACGCAGTATTTT. This translates into CAISDSGGTDTQYF.

The CDR3: CATSSPIGLYGYTF. CDR3 sequence (DNA): TGTGCCACCAGCTCCCCTATAGGGCTCTATGGCTACACCTTC. The J gene is TRBJ1-2, the V gene TRBV15; D gene ambiguous. The CDR3 contains 14 residues. The germline V gene encodes CDR1 LNHNV and CDR2 YYDKDF (reference sequence). The V end was cut by 5 bases, the J end by 4 bases, with 14 bases between.

The DNA of the CDR3 is TGTGCCAGCAGCGTAAAACCAAACTCTGGGGCCAACGTCCTGACTTTC. Translation gives CASSVKPNSGANVLTF. This chain connects TRBV9 to TRBJ2-6; unclear D gene. Germline CDR1 and CDR2: SGDLS and YYNGEE. The CDR3 loop spans 16 amino acids. V dropped 1 base and J dropped 0 bases, with 8 bases sitting between them.

Ten or more counts support this clonotype. The chain links TRBV29-1 to TRBJ2-1; D is perhaps TRBD1 or TRBD2 (5 bases each). The V gene's germline CDR1 is SQVTM and CDR2 ANQGSEA. V lost 7 bases to trimming and J lost 4 bases, with 14 bases between them. The CDR3 extends over 13 amino acids. The CDR3: CSARDVRYNEQFF. CDR3 bases: TGCAGCGCCCGGGACGTCCGTTACAATGAGCAGTTCTTC.

The CDR3 loop is CASSWTPTDTQYF. In DNA form, the CDR3 reads TGTGCCAGCAGTTGGACTCCCACAGATACGCAGTATTTT. This sequence joins TRBV2 and TRBJ2-3; a weak D match, TRBD2 (5 bases). CDR1 is SNHLY and CDR2 is FYNNEI in the germline V gene. CDR3 length equals 13 residues. V shed 5 bases and J shed 2 bases, with 8 bases lying between them.

This chain uses TRBV4-2 with TRBJ2-1; 8 bases are shared with TRBD2. The CDR3 sequence is 17 residues long. The V gene's germline CDR1 is LGHNA and CDR2 YNFKEQ. V lost 1 base to trimming and J lost 0 bases; unmatched junction nucleotides: 5. The CDR3 DNA reads TGTGCCAGCAGCCAAGTGGGGACTAGGGACTCCTACAATGAGCAGTTCTTC. Its translation: CASSQVGTRDSYNEQFF.

The chain has TRBV30 and TRBJ2-1, with D possibly being TRBD1 (7 bases). The CDR3 sequence is 14 residues long. Per the germline V gene, CDR1 is GTSNPN and CDR2 is SVGIG (reference sequence). The germline V and J ends were trimmed by 5 bases and 8 bases, with 19 bases remaining between them. CDR3 loop: CAWGTGARGDEQFF. For the CDR3, the DNA is TGTGCCTGGGGAACAGGGGCGCGGGGTGATGAGCAGTTCTTC.

At least ten counts were recorded for this clonotype. The rearrangement links TRBV29-1 to TRBJ2-4, with 9 bases lining up with TRBD1. Germline V gene sequence: CDR1 SQVTM, CDR2 ANQGSEA. The CDR3 covers 13 residues. The V segment lost 7 bases and the J segment 5 bases; nucleotides outside the gene matches: 6. The CDR3 sequence is CSAKQGAENIQYF. CDR3 DNA sequence: TGCAGCGCTAAACAGGGGGCAGAAAACATTCAGTACTTC.

This clonotype was detected only a few times. V is TRBV20-1 and J is TRBJ2-3; 15 nucleotides line up with TRBD2. CDR1 and CDR2 (germline): DFQATT, SNEGSKA (reference sequence). This CDR3 is 14 amino acids long. Trimming cost V 6 bases and J 6 bases; bases outside gene matches: 4. The DNA of the CDR3 is TGCAGTGCAGGACTAGCGGGAGGGCTTGATACGCAGTATTTT. Translation gives CSAGLAGGLDTQYF.

The V and J genes are TRBV6-5 and TRBJ2-7; 11 bases match TRBD1. The CDR3 totals 14 residues. J lost 4 bases, V lost 8 bases, and 7 bases had no gene match. Germline-derived CDR1 and CDR2 are MNHEY and SVGAGI. CDR3 region: CASGPGQGVYEQYF. The DNA of the CDR3 is TGTGCCAGCGGCCCGGGACAGGGGGTTTACGAGCAGTACTTC.

This clonotype was counted a few times. V and J are TRBV5-1 and TRBJ2-2; 8 nucleotides match TRBD1. V lost 0 bases to trimming and J lost 0 bases; unmatched junction nucleotides: 4. Germline loops: CDR1 SGHRS, CDR2 YFSETQ. The CDR3 has 17 amino acids. Here the CDR3 reads CASSLVATGANTGELFF. As DNA, the CDR3 is TGCGCCAGCAGCTTGGTGGCGACAGGGGCGAACACCGGGGAGCTGTTTTTT. Supplemented by reference TRBV5-1 and TRBJ2-2, the full variable domain reads KAGVTQTPRYLIKTRGQQVTLSCSPISGHRSVSWYQQTPGQGLQFLFEYFSETQRNKGNFPGRFSGRQFSNSRSEMNVSTLELGDSALYLCASSLVATGANTGELFFGEGSRLTVL.

The rearrangement joins TRBV7-9 to TRBJ1-4; 7 bases agree with TRBD1. V gave up 5 bases and J gave up 8 bases; unmatched junction bases: 11. CDR1 SEHNR and CDR2 FQNEAQ come from the germline V gene (reference sequence). There are 15 residues in the CDR3. The CDR3 loop is CASSRTRDRGEKLFF. The CDR3 DNA reads TGTGCCAGCAGCCGGACCCGGGACAGAGGGGAAAAACTGTTTTTT. Supplemented by reference TRBV7-9 and TRBJ1-4, the full variable domain reads DTGVSQNPRHKITKRGQNVTFRCDPISEHNRLYWYRQTLGQGPEFLTYFQNEAQLEKSRLLSDRFSAERPKGSFSTLEIQRTEQGDSAMYLCASSRTRDRGEKLFFGSGTQLSVL.

There are a few counts of this clonotype. The chain links TRBV7-2 to TRBJ2-4, with D possibly being TRBD2 (6 bases). Trimming cost V 8 bases and J 8 bases, with 19 bases left between them. The CDR3 spans 14 residues. Germline lookup yields CDR1 SGHTA and CDR2 FQGNSA. The CDR3 loop is CASWEDTPRDIQYF. The CDR3 DNA is TGTGCCAGCTGGGAGGACACCCCTCGAGACATTCAGTACTTC.

This clonotype has only a few counts. The V and J genes are TRBV12-3 or TRBV12-4 and TRBJ2-3; tentative D call: TRBD2 (6 bases). Trimming removed 3 bases from V and 3 bases from J, with 13 bases in between. The CDR3 consists of 15 residues. CDR3 sequence: CASSFDGTSTDTQYF. The CDR3 coding sequence is TGTGCCAGCAGTTTTGACGGGACTTCGACAGATACGCAGTATTTT.